This is a list of T cell receptor beta chains from one sample in a study of post-analysis software for immune sequencing data. TCRdb recomputed calls from the PCR reads with MiXCR, one row per CDR3 protein. The sample contains 750,000 to 900,000 distinct CDR3 sequences, roughly 50% of which appear only once. Sequencing input: blood. These receptors were collected from a girl aged 10 to 17 with multiple sclerosis. Both conserved end residues are part of each CDR3. Each record gives: V gene, CDR3 protein.

TRBV7-9,CASSLGWRGNEQFF
TRBV4-3,CASSPRTSGMGETQYF
TRBV20-1,CSARSGTSGRALATQYF
TRBV13,CASSDRTASSYNEQFF
TRBV29-1,CSVGEGLAGALGETQYF
TRBV13,CASSPTGGVGYTF
TRBV15,CATSIWQEQETQYF
TRBV11-2,CASSLDGGSMDEQFF
TRBV20-1,CSAGVLSYEQYF
TRBV5-1,CASSPGGGPITDTQYF
TRBV12-3/TRBV12-4,CASSPSAVSSYNEQFF
TRBV15,CATSGGMTGDYEQYF
TRBV5-1,CASSFSLRGDTEAFF
TRBV7-9,CASSPRRVAGRTDTQYF
TRBV20-1,CSARGLAGGNEQYF
TRBV28,CASSHRGFGYEQYF
TRBV6-6,CASERTALNEQFF
TRBV7-9,CASSSEEGRSYEQYF
TRBV20-1,CSARTPRDAVYEQYF
TRBV10-3,CAINPGPRPYGYTF
TRBV7-2,CASSDRGQGYNEQFF
TRBV9,CASSGGEGGPLYEQFF
TRBV5-1,CASSLAPLAAAYNEQFF
TRBV7-7,CASSKGQGGYEQYF
TRBV20-1,CSASLAGALTRTQYF
TRBV5-1,CARRRQGGNQPQHF
TRBV12-3/TRBV12-4,CASRERQGASGEQFF
TRBV5-1,CASTLGGTQYF